Listed below are T cell receptor beta chains from one sample, sequenced in a study of identical twins. MiXCR, run by TCRdb on the 5' RACE reads, gives a single entry per CDR3 protein. The sample includes a few hundred thousand distinct CDR3 sequences, about 13% of them seen just once. These data were also filed under a second study, of yellow fever vaccine responses in identical twins.

Material: memory (CD45RO+) T cells sorted from blood. These receptors all stem from a young woman in good health. CDR3s include the opening cysteine and the closing phenylalanine or tryptophan. D genes are given only for firm matches. Some rows have no size entry. The others give once, few or many, or a class for an expanded clone.

abundance: many; j_gene: TRBJ1-6; v_gene: TRBV7-8; len: 15; d_gene: TRBD1; CDR3nt: TGTGCCAGCAGCTTCCTTAGAGGGGGCGATTCACCCCTCCACTTT; CDR3aa: CASSFLRGGDSPLHF
abundance: NA; j_gene: TRBJ2-1; v_gene: TRBV11-2; len: 15; d_gene: NA; CDR3nt: TGTGCCAGCAGCTCCCGGGACCTTCTTCCAAATGAGCAGTTCTTC; CDR3aa: CASSSRDLLPNEQFF
abundance: few; j_gene: TRBJ2-7; v_gene: TRBV20-1; len: 17; d_gene: TRBD2; CDR3nt: TGCAGTGCTCCTCTAGTGGCGGGGGGGACTAAACTCTACGAGCAGTACTTC; CDR3aa: CSAPLVAGGTKLYEQYF
abundance: few; j_gene: TRBJ2-1; v_gene: TRBV6-4; len: 14; d_gene: TRBD1; CDR3nt: TGTGCCAGCAGCGAGGGACAGGGTTACAATGAGCAGTTCTTC; CDR3aa: CASSEGQGYNEQFF
abundance: few; j_gene: TRBJ1-1; v_gene: TRBV20-1; len: 12; d_gene: NA; CDR3nt: TGCAGTGCTAGTTCGAAGAACACTGAAGCTTTCTTT; CDR3aa: CSASSKNTEAFF
abundance: many; j_gene: TRBJ2-7; v_gene: TRBV7-2; len: 13; d_gene: NA; CDR3nt: TGTGCCAGCAGCTTGCGGGGCTCCTACGAGCAGTACTTC; CDR3aa: CASSLRGSYEQYF
abundance: few; j_gene: TRBJ2-1; v_gene: TRBV7-6; len: 17; d_gene: TRBD2; CDR3nt: TGTGCCAGCAGCTTAGTGCTATCGAGCGGGAGGTACAATGAGCAGTTCTTC; CDR3aa: CASSLVLSSGRYNEQFF
abundance: once; j_gene: TRBJ2-7; v_gene: TRBV14; len: 15; d_gene: TRBD2; CDR3nt: TGTGCCAGCAGCCACTTAGCGGGACCCCTCTCCGAGCAGTACTTC; CDR3aa: CASSHLAGPLSEQYF
abundance: many; j_gene: TRBJ2-7; v_gene: TRBV6-2/TRBV6-3; len: 17; d_gene: NA; CDR3nt: TGTGCCAGCAGTTACTACCCTGACCAGGGACCGACCTACGAGCAGTACTTC; CDR3aa: CASSYYPDQGPTYEQYF
abundance: few; j_gene: TRBJ1-5; v_gene: TRBV29-1; len: 14; d_gene: TRBD1; CDR3nt: TGCAGCGTTTGTCTCGGGACAGGGGATCAGCCCCAGCATTTT; CDR3aa: CSVCLGTGDQPQHF
abundance: NA; j_gene: TRBJ2-4; v_gene: TRBV20-1; len: 14; d_gene: NA; CDR3nt: TGCAGTGCTAACCCCCCGCTAACCAAAAACATTCAGTACTTC; CDR3aa: CSANPPLTKNIQYF
abundance: NA; j_gene: TRBJ1-6; v_gene: TRBV9; len: 14; d_gene: TRBD1; CDR3nt: TGTGCCAGCAGCGCTCGGGACAGAGATTCACCCCTCCACTTT; CDR3aa: CASSARDRDSPLHF
abundance: few; j_gene: TRBJ2-7; v_gene: TRBV18; len: 14; d_gene: NA; CDR3nt: TGTGCCAGCTCACGGGTCGGCACCTCCTACGAGCAGTACTTC; CDR3aa: CASSRVGTSYEQYF
abundance: many; j_gene: TRBJ2-7; v_gene: TRBV10-3; len: 12; d_gene: NA; CDR3nt: TGTGCCATCAGTGAGACCAGGGGCGAGCAGTACTTC; CDR3aa: CAISETRGEQYF
abundance: few; j_gene: TRBJ1-2; v_gene: TRBV6-6; len: 13; d_gene: NA; CDR3nt: TGTGCCAGCGTTGGGTCAGGGGCTAATGGCTACACCTTC; CDR3aa: CASVGSGANGYTF
abundance: NA; j_gene: TRBJ2-7; v_gene: TRBV3-1; len: 19; d_gene: TRBD2; CDR3nt: TGTGCCAGCAGCCAAGTCCCCGGACTAGCGGGGGCCGGGGGCTACGAGCAGTACTTC; CDR3aa: CASSQVPGLAGAGGYEQYF
abundance: few; j_gene: TRBJ2-7; v_gene: TRBV18; len: 14; d_gene: TRBD1; CDR3nt: TGTGCCAGCTCACCGGACAGGGCCTCCTACGAGCAGTACTTC; CDR3aa: CASSPDRASYEQYF
abundance: NA; j_gene: TRBJ2-3; v_gene: TRBV6-1; len: 14; d_gene: NA; CDR3nt: TGTGCCAGCACCCGATCGTTCGGGGCAGATACGCAGTATTTT; CDR3aa: CASTRSFGADTQYF
abundance: many; j_gene: TRBJ1-2; v_gene: TRBV6-2/TRBV6-3; len: 15; d_gene: NA; CDR3nt: TGTGCCAGCAGTCCACATACAGGGAACATCTATGGCTACACCTTC; CDR3aa: CASSPHTGNIYGYTF
abundance: few; j_gene: TRBJ2-7; v_gene: TRBV7-6; len: 13; d_gene: NA; CDR3nt: TGTGCCAGCAGCCGAACAGGAGAATACGAGCAGTACTTC; CDR3aa: CASSRTGEYEQYF
abundance: NA; j_gene: TRBJ2-1; v_gene: TRBV5-1; len: 15; d_gene: TRBD2; CDR3nt: TGCGCCAGCAGCTTGGGGACTAGCGGGGGGGGTGAGCAGTTCTTC; CDR3aa: CASSLGTSGGGEQFF
abundance: many; j_gene: TRBJ2-1; v_gene: TRBV20-1; len: 15; d_gene: NA; CDR3nt: TGCAGTGCGATTACTAGTGAGTACTCCTACAATGAGCAGTTCTTC; CDR3aa: CSAITSEYSYNEQFF
abundance: few; j_gene: TRBJ1-1; v_gene: TRBV6-2/TRBV6-3; len: 13; d_gene: NA; CDR3nt: TGTGCCAGCAGAACCATCGACACCTATAGAGCTTTCTTT; CDR3aa: CASRTIDTYRAFF
abundance: NA; j_gene: TRBJ2-1; v_gene: TRBV12-3/TRBV12-4; len: 18; d_gene: TRBD1; CDR3nt: TGTGCCAGCAGTAAAGACAGGGGGCGCGGGAGCTCCTACAATGAGCAGTTCTTC; CDR3aa: CASSKDRGRGSSYNEQFF
abundance: many; j_gene: TRBJ2-7; v_gene: TRBV7-2; len: 15; d_gene: NA; CDR3nt: TGTGCCAGCAGCTTAACTCCAGGGGGGCCCTACGAGCAGTACTTC; CDR3aa: CASSLTPGGPYEQYF
abundance: many; j_gene: TRBJ1-4; v_gene: TRBV6-5; len: 14; d_gene: NA; CDR3nt: TGTGCCAGCAGTTACGGGACAACTAATGAAAAACTGTTTTTT; CDR3aa: CASSYGTTNEKLFF
abundance: few; j_gene: TRBJ2-1; v_gene: TRBV6-5; len: 15; d_gene: TRBD1; CDR3nt: TGTGCCAGCAGATACTCCGGGACAGCCGACAATGAGCAGTTCTTC; CDR3aa: CASRYSGTADNEQFF
abundance: few; j_gene: TRBJ2-5; v_gene: TRBV7-9; len: 11; d_gene: NA; CDR3nt: TGTGCCAGCAGCGTAGCTGAGACCCAGTACTTC; CDR3aa: CASSVAETQYF
abundance: few; j_gene: TRBJ2-7; v_gene: TRBV5-1; len: 15; d_gene: NA; CDR3nt: TGCGCCAGCAGCTTCGACGGGACACCCCTCTACGAGCAGTACTTC; CDR3aa: CASSFDGTPLYEQYF
abundance: many; j_gene: TRBJ2-3; v_gene: TRBV3-1; len: 13; d_gene: NA; CDR3nt: TGTGCCAGCAGCCGGGACAGCACAGATACGCAGTATTTT; CDR3aa: CASSRDSTDTQYF
abundance: few; j_gene: TRBJ1-2; v_gene: TRBV7-2; len: 14; d_gene: TRBD1; CDR3nt: TGTGCCAGCAGCCCCAGGGGGCGCGAATATGGCTACACCTTC; CDR3aa: CASSPRGREYGYTF